The 19 T cell receptor beta chains below come from one sample, sequenced in a study of cytomegalovirus exposure and HLA in healthy donors. Primers: 60 Vbeta forward and 13 Jbeta reverse. Profiling relied on immunoSEQ multiplex PCR, and the TCRdb table lists in-frame clones only, not all of them. The table records 120,000 or so clones, about three fifths of them present only once. Sequenced: PBMCs. These receptor sequences come from a woman aged 35 to 49 in good health and CMV-seropositive.

The chain uses TRBV5-6 and TRBJ1-1, with D perhaps TRBD1 (6 bases). CDR3 size: 14 residues. CDR1 and CDR2 (germline): SGHDT, YYEEEE. The V and J ends lost 3 bases and 4 bases respectively, with 13 bases between them. This CDR3 is CASSWGPISTEAFF. In DNA, the CDR3 is TGTGCCAGCAGCTGGGGGCCAATATCCACTGAAGCTTTCTTT. The whole variable domain, filled in from reference TRBV5-6 and TRBJ1-1, reads DAGVTQSPTHLIKTRGQQVTLRCSPKSGHDTVSWYQQALGQGPQFIFQYYEEEERQRGNFPDRFSGHQFPNYSSELNVNALLLGDSALYLCASSWGPISTEAFFGQGTRLTVV.

The chain carries TRBV18 and TRBJ2-7, with TRBD2 matching 10 bases. V lost 2 bases, J lost 5 bases, and 3 bases stayed unmatched. The V gene's germline CDR1 is KGHSH and CDR2 LQKENI. CDR3 size: 14 residues. CDR3 residues: CASSPSGLANEQYF. The CDR3 region has the DNA TGTGCCAGCTCACCATCGGGACTAGCGAACGAGCAGTACTTC.

This chain connects TRBV5-1 to TRBJ2-3, with TRBD2 matching 11 bases. The CDR3 is made up of 16 amino acids. V shed 4 bases and J 5 bases; nucleotides not matched to a gene: 9. CDR1 and CDR2 from the germline V gene are SGHRS and YFSETQ. In DNA, the CDR3 is TGCGCCAGCAGCCCCATGACTAGCGGGGCTGGAGATACGCAGTATTTT. Translating gives CASSPMTSGAGDTQYF.

As for this clone: The same CDR3 arises from other DNA sequences in this sample as well. The V gene is TRBV6-6, the J gene TRBJ1-1, with a weak D call TRBD1 (5 bases). The V gene lost 6 bases and the J gene lost 1 base, with 9 bases spanning the gap. CDR1 is MNHNY and CDR2 is SVGAGI in the germline V gene (reference sequence). The CDR3 is made up of 13 amino acids. In DNA, the CDR3 is TGTGCCAGCAGCTCCACAGGGAACACTGAAGCTTTCTTT. This codes for CASSSTGNTEAFF.

This chain links TRBV12-5 with TRBJ2-3; D is unclear. V gave up 3 bases and J gave up 2 bases, with 6 bases separating them. This CDR3 has 13 amino acids. CDR1 and CDR2 (germline): LGHNT, FRNRAP. CDR3 region: CASGFEFTDTQYF. CDR3 coding DNA: TGTGCTAGTGGTTTCGAGTTCACAGATACGCAGTATTTT.

The CDR3: CASSFETGLQETQYF. In nucleotides, the CDR3 is TGTGCCAGCAGCTTTGAGACAGGCTTACAAGAGACCCAGTACTTC. The chain carries TRBV5-8 and TRBJ2-5; a weak D match, TRBD1 (6 bases). This CDR3 has 15 amino acids. Germline values: CDR1 SGHTS, CDR2 YDEGEE. Trimming took 2 bases from V and 2 from J, leaving 13 bases between them.

The CDR3 here is CASSETGGSDTQYF. CDR3 in DNA: TGTGCCAGCAGTGAGACAGGGGGATCAGATACGCAGTATTTT. The rearrangement uses TRBV6-5 and TRBJ2-3; TRBD1 matches 9 bases. Germline CDR1 and CDR2: MNHEY and SVGAGI. The CDR3 has 14 amino acids. The V gene end was trimmed by 5 bases and the J gene end by 4 bases; junction bases not matched to a gene: 4.

This sequence joins TRBV19 and TRBJ1-5, with TRBD1 matching over 9 bases. The V gene's germline CDR1 is LNHDA and CDR2 SQIVND (reference sequence). Unmatched junction bases numbered 8, after V lost 7 bases and J lost 4 bases. This CDR3 comprises 15 residues. The CDR3 loop is CASTKQGATNQPQHF. The DNA of the CDR3 is TGTGCCAGTACTAAACAGGGGGCTACAAATCAGCCCCAGCATTTT.

This clone was picked up a small number of times. The sample holds other DNA sequences that translate to the same CDR3. V is TRBV7-9 and J is TRBJ1-5; D ambiguous. The CDR3 runs 12 residues. With 1 base removed from V and 6 bases from J, the gap between germline ends came to 4 bases. The germline V gene encodes CDR1 SEHNR and CDR2 FQNEAQ (reference sequence). Written as DNA, the CDR3 is TGTGCCAGCAGCTTAGATCGTCAGCCCCAGCATTTT. Translation: CASSLDRQPQHF.

V gene TRBV5-4 combines with J gene TRBJ2-7; TRBD1 is a possible D gene (5 bases). The CDR3 consists of 17 residues. CDR1 and CDR2 from the germline V gene are SGHNT and YYREEE (reference sequence). Trimming took 0 bases from V and 2 from J, leaving 18 bases between them. This chain's CDR3 is CASSLGGFQDIPYEQYF. For the CDR3, the DNA is TGTGCCAGCAGCTTGGGGGGTTTCCAGGACATCCCCTACGAGCAGTACTTC.

A word on this clone: This specimen includes other DNA sequences encoding the same CDR3. This chain uses TRBV5-1 with TRBJ1-5; D uncertain. Trimming removed 0 bases at V and 2 bases at J, with 6 bases between. Germline assignment: CDR1 SGHRS and CDR2 YFSETQ. The CDR3 totals 14 residues. This CDR3 reads CASSLVGGNQPQHF. Here the CDR3 DNA reads TGCGCCAGCAGCTTGGTGGGAGGCAATCAGCCCCAGCATTTT.

This clone was observed a single time. The chain uses TRBV19 and TRBJ1-5; 7 bases match TRBD1. The V gene end was trimmed by 6 bases and the J gene end by 3 bases; junction bases not matched to a gene: 2. Germline CDR1 reads LNHDA; CDR2 reads SQIVND (reference sequence). The CDR3 extends over 13 amino acids. The CDR3 DNA is TGTGCCAGTAGCGGGACAGCCAATCAGCCCCAGCATTTT. It yields the protein CASSGTANQPQHF. Together with reference TRBV19 and TRBJ1-5, the CDR3 gives the full variable domain: DGGITQSPKYLFRKEGQNVTLSCEQNLNHDAMYWYRQDPGQGLRLIYYSQIVNDFQKGDIAEGYSVSREKKESFPLTVTSAQKNPTAFYLCASSGTANQPQHFGDGTRLSIL.

V gene TRBV25-1 combines with J gene TRBJ2-7; a possible D gene is TRBD1 (5 bases). Germline V gene lookup returns CDR1 MGHDK and CDR2 SYGVNS. V dropped 3 bases and J dropped 5 bases, with 14 bases sitting between them. CDR3 length: 14 residues. CDR3: CASSDPSRVHEQYF. In nucleotides, the CDR3 is TGTGCCAGCAGTGATCCATCCAGGGTACACGAGCAGTACTTC.

The chain links TRBV5-4 to TRBJ2-3; D call uncertain. Trimming left V 4 bases short and J 5 bases short, with 11 bases between. Germline V gene lookup returns CDR1 SGHNT and CDR2 YYREEE (reference sequence). CDR3 length equals 13 residues. The CDR3 DNA is TGTGCCAGCAGCATCCCGCCGGGAGATACGCAGTATTTT. It translates to CASSIPPGDTQYF.

This clone has just one count. The J gene is TRBJ2-1, the V gene TRBV27; 7 bases fit TRBD2. The CDR3 consists of 15 residues. V shed 3 bases and J 4 bases; nucleotides not matched to a gene: 6. Per the germline V gene, CDR1 is MNHEY and CDR2 is SMNVEV (reference sequence). The CDR3: CASSFGAGRYNEQFF. As DNA, the CDR3 is TGTGCCAGCAGTTTTGGAGCGGGGAGGTACAATGAGCAGTTCTTC.

This clone was seen only once. The chain has TRBV6-1 and TRBJ2-3; 8 bases agree with TRBD1. The CDR3 extends over 14 amino acids. Germline CDR1 reads MNHNS; CDR2 reads SASEGT. Trimming removed 5 bases from V and 2 bases from J; junction bases left unmatched: 3. Here the CDR3 reads CASSLTGVTDTQYF. The CDR3 DNA is TGTGCCAGCAGTTTGACAGGGGTCACAGATACGCAGTATTTT.

This rearrangement joins TRBV5-1 to TRBJ1-1; a possible D gene is TRBD1 (5 bases). The ends were cut back, 2 bases at V and 8 bases at J, with 22 bases in the middle. The CDR3 loop spans 16 amino acids. The germline CDR1 and CDR2 sequences are SGHRS and YFSETQ. The CDR3 loop is CASSFSGIFGAGEAFF. CDR3 DNA: TGCGCCAGCAGCTTTTCCGGGATTTTTGGGGCGGGGGAAGCTTTCTTT. The variable domain in full, with the rest retrieved from reference TRBV5-1 and TRBJ1-1, is KAGVTQTPRYLIKTRGQQVTLSCSPISGHRSVSWYQQTPGQGLQFLFEYFSETQRNKGNFPGRFSGRQFSNSRSEMNVSTLELGDSALYLCASSFSGIFGAGEAFFGQGTRLTVV.

The chain combines TRBV2 with TRBJ1-1, with TRBD1 matching over 8 bases. The CDR3 has 13 amino acids. Per the germline V gene, CDR1 is SNHLY and CDR2 is FYNNEI. V was pared by 3 bases and J by 8 bases, with 5 bases of the junction left unmatched. Here the CDR3 DNA reads TGTGCCAGCAGTGACGACAGGGGAACCGAAGCTTTCTTT. The encoded protein is CASSDDRGTEAFF.

This clone was detected once. This chain connects TRBV28 to TRBJ1-1; TRBD1 matches at 11 bases. The CDR3 totals 17 residues. With V trimmed by 4 bases and J by 5 bases, 12 bases remained unmatched. CDR1 is MDHEN and CDR2 is SYDVKM in the germline V gene. CDR3 protein: CASSSFGTGGNGTEAFF. CDR3 in DNA: TGTGCCAGCAGTTCCTTCGGGACAGGGGGTAATGGTACTGAAGCTTTCTTT.